A selection of T cell receptor beta chains follows, all from one sample in a study of T-cell reconstitution after alpha-beta-depleted transplantation in children. TCRdb analysed the PCR reads with MiXCR anew, one entry per CDR3 protein. The table includes fewer than 550,000 distinct CDR3 sequences, 10% detected once. The specimen was PBMCs, collected before TCRalphabeta/CD19-depleted stem cell transplant. These receptors came from a child under 10 years old with inherited bone marrow failure, due to receive a stem cell transplant. The CDR3 runs from the conserved cysteine through the conserved F or W. Fields, in order: D gene, J gene, CDR3 length, V gene, clone size, CDR3 DNA, CDR3 protein. The D gene is left open where the match is weak. The size of a clone is reported for some rows only, either as once, few or many, or as a class for expanded clones.

NA,TRBJ1-1,15,TRBV27,many,TGTGCCAGCAGTCGCGGGATCTGGGAGAACACTGAAGCTTTCTTT,CASSRGIWENTEAFF
TRBD2,TRBJ2-2,16,TRBV20-1,NA,TGCAGTGCTCTTGTGATAGCGGGAGGGAACACCGGGGAGCTGTTTTTT,CSALVIAGGNTGELFF
NA,TRBJ1-1,14,TRBV30,many,TGTGCCTGGAGTGTACCAGGGCCCTACACTGAAGCTTTCTTT,CAWSVPGPYTEAFF
NA,TRBJ2-5,16,TRBV7-9,many,TGTGCCAGCAGCCTCTCTCGAGGGCTAGCGAGCGAGACCCAGTACTTC,CASSLSRGLASETQYF
NA,TRBJ2-2,15,TRBV5-1,many,TGCGCCAGCAGCATCAGGACGGGAAACACCGGGGAGCTGTTTTTT,CASSIRTGNTGELFF
TRBD2,TRBJ2-1,15,TRBV7-9,many,TGTGCCAGCAGCTTAGGTAGCGGCCCGGGAGGTGAGCAGTTCTTC,CASSLGSGPGGEQFF
TRBD1,TRBJ2-1,14,TRBV2,NA,TGTGCCAGCACACGATGGACAGGGAGCAATGAGCAGTTCTTC,CASTRWTGSNEQFF
TRBD2,TRBJ2-7,17,TRBV20-1,few,TGCAGTGCTAGAGATGGTGGACTAGCGGGGGGGTATGGGGAGCAGTACTTC,CSARDGGLAGGYGEQYF
NA,TRBJ2-3,12,TRBV18,many,TGTGCCAGCTCACCGCCCCGCGATACGCAGTATTTT,CASSPPRDTQYF
NA,TRBJ2-7,15,TRBV29-1,NA,TGCAGCGTTGAAGACGACAGGACGAGCTCCTACGAGCAGTACTTC,CSVEDDRTSSYEQYF
NA,TRBJ2-3,13,TRBV7-2,many,TGTGCCAGCAGCTTTACCCCGCCAGATACGCAGTATTTT,CASSFTPPDTQYF
NA,TRBJ2-1,16,TRBV9,many,TGTGCCAGCAGCGAGATCTCACTAGTAGGAGGCCCTGAGCAGTTCTTC,CASSEISLVGGPEQFF
TRBD2,TRBJ2-7,16,TRBV2,many,TGTGCCAGCAGGCCCGGACTAGCGGGGATCTCCTACGAGCAGTACTTC,CASRPGLAGISYEQYF
NA,TRBJ1-4,14,TRBV20-1,many,TGCAGTGCTAGACGGGGCCCGGCTAATGAAAAACTGTTTTTT,CSARRGPANEKLFF
NA,TRBJ2-3,12,TRBV27,many,TGTGCCAGCAGTTTCTTCGCAGATACGCAGTATTTT,CASSFFADTQYF
TRBD2,TRBJ2-5,16,TRBV2,many,TGTGCCAACACGGGACTAGCGGGTCTTGGGGGAGAGACCCAGTACTTC,CANTGLAGLGGETQYF
TRBD1,TRBJ2-1,14,TRBV29-1,many,TGCAGCGTTGTTTTTCAGGGGGTTGGGGATGAGCAGTTCTTC,CSVVFQGVGDEQFF
NA,TRBJ2-1,15,TRBV12-3/TRBV12-4,many,TGTGCCAGCACCTTGGGGGCCGACCCCTACAATGAGCAGTTCTTC,CASTLGADPYNEQFF
NA,TRBJ1-6,15,TRBV27,few,TGTGCCAGCAGTTTATCCATCTGGTCGTATTCACCCCTCCACTTT,CASSLSIWSYSPLHF
TRBD1,TRBJ2-1,16,TRBV15,many,TGTGCCACCAGCAGAAGCTACAGGGGATCCTACAATGAGCAGTTCTTC,CATSRSYRGSYNEQFF
TRBD2,TRBJ2-3,15,TRBV30,many,TGTGCCTGGAGCGCGGGACTACTCGAGGTAGATACGCAGTATTTT,CAWSAGLLEVDTQYF
TRBD1,TRBJ2-4,15,TRBV6-1,many,TGTGCCAGCAGTGGGGGGACAGGGGACTTGAACATTCAGTACTTC,CASSGGTGDLNIQYF
NA,TRBJ2-6,15,TRBV29-1,many,TGCAGCGTTGTTCTAGTTTCTGGTGGGGCCAACGTCCTGACTTTC,CSVVLVSGGANVLTF
NA,TRBJ1-1,14,TRBV15,few,TGTGCCACCAGCCTGACAGGTGGGGGCACTGAAGCTTTCTTT,CATSLTGGGTEAFF